These 18 T cell receptor beta chains were all obtained from the same sample, sequenced in a study of circulating CD8 cells and anti-PD-1 response in melanoma. From live CD3+CD8+TCRalphabeta+ cells, four PD-1 and/or TIGIT subsets were sorted. Using approximately 15 ng of total RNA, TCR libraries were made with the QIAseq Immune Repertoire TCR panel. TCRdb called the reads again in MiXCR, with one record for every CDR3 protein. Of 650 to 800 distinct CDR3 sequences listed, 7% are singletons. Sequencing was performed on CD8+ T cells from PBMCs, taken at baseline or after one month of anti-PD-1 therapy (not recorded which). The source of these receptors is a human donor with melanoma.

In its sample, this clonotype is large (0.1 to 1%). The chain couples TRBV4-3 to TRBJ2-7; tentative D call: TRBD1 (6 bases). The CDR3 covers 17 residues. The germline gives CDR1 LGHNA, CDR2 YSLEER. The V end was cut by 1 base, the J end by 0 bases, with 16 bases between. CDR3 DNA sequence: TGCGCCAGCAGCCAAGGGATAACCGGACAGAACTCCTACGAGCAGTACTTC. Its protein product is CASSQGITGQNSYEQYF.

This clonotype ranks as large. This chain connects TRBV20-1 to TRBJ2-5; 13 bases agree with TRBD2. Germline values: CDR1 DFQATT, CDR2 SNEGSKA (reference sequence). V dropped 1 base and J dropped 5; count of bases not matched to a gene: 10. CDR3 length equals 17 residues. The CDR3 loop is CSARGWTGLAGVETQYF. CDR3 DNA: TGCAGTGCTAGAGGGTGGACCGGACTAGCGGGAGTTGAGACCCAGTACTTC.

This clonotype ranks as medium-sized. The chain has TRBV20-1 and TRBJ1-1; D unclear. The CDR3 runs to 15 residues. The germline CDR1 and CDR2 sequences are DFQATT and SNEGSKA (reference sequence). The germline V and J ends were trimmed by 0 bases and 0 bases, with 11 bases remaining between them. This CDR3 is CSARDSRLVNTEAFF. CDR3 nucleotide sequence: TGCAGTGCTAGAGATAGTCGGCTGGTGAACACTGAAGCTTTCTTT.

This clonotype is deemed large. This rearrangement joins TRBV21-1 to TRBJ2-5; the table's D gene call, TRBD1, was not cross checked with the DNA. TRBV21-1 is flagged as a pseudogene. The CDR3 contains 15 residues. CDR3: CASSSNLGGPEAQYF. The CDR3, as DNA: TGTGCCAGCAGCTCAAATTTGGGGGGTCCTGAGGCCCAGTACTTC.

The chain joins TRBV28 to TRBJ2-7; 7 nucleotides line up with TRBD2. Germline CDR1 MDHEN, CDR2 SYDVKM. The CDR3 contains 15 residues. V trimming: 2 bases; J trimming: 6 bases; junction bases outside the gene matches: 10. CDR3 nucleotide sequence: TGTGCCAGCAGTTTAAAAGCGGGGAGATTCGGCGAGCAGTACTTC. Its protein is CASSLKAGRFGEQYF.

By sample fraction, this clonotype is medium-sized. The rearrangement uses TRBV18 and TRBJ2-7; 12 bases are shared with TRBD2. The germline CDR1 and CDR2 sequences are KGHSH and LQKENI. This CDR3 is 17 amino acids long. J gave up 2 bases and V 2 bases, and 7 bases lay outside the gene matches. Here the CDR3 DNA reads TGTGCCAGCTCACCATCTTCGGCTAGCGGGGGGGCCTACGAGCAGTACTTC. It specifies CASSPSSASGGAYEQYF.

By share, this clonotype counts as medium-sized (0.01 to 0.1%). The gene calls are TRBV29-1 and TRBJ2-5; no firm D call. The CDR3 has 10 amino acids. Germline-derived CDR1 and CDR2 are SQVTM and ANQGSEA. The V end lost 8 bases, the J end lost 3 bases, and 7 bases lay between the germline ends. The DNA for the CDR3 is TGCAGCCACTTCGAAGAGACCCAGTACTTC. As protein: CSHFEETQYF. Together with reference TRBV29-1 and TRBJ2-5, the CDR3 gives the full variable domain: SAVISQKPSRDICQRGTSLTIQCQVDSQVTMMFWYRQQPGQSLTLIATANQGSEATYESGFVIDKFPISRPNLTFSTLTVSNMSPEDSSIYLCSHFEETQYFGPGTRLLVL.

This clonotype is labeled as medium-sized. The chain joins TRBV4-3 to TRBJ2-1; TRBD2 agrees at 11 bases. The CDR3 has 15 amino acids. Germline V gene data show CDR1 as LGHNA and CDR2 as YSLEER. Trimming cost V 3 bases and J 4 bases; bases outside gene matches: 2. The DNA of the CDR3 is TGCGCCAGCAGCCAGACTAGCGGGGAATACAATGAGCAGTTCTTC. As protein: CASSQTSGEYNEQFF.

In its sample, this clonotype is medium-sized. This rearrangement joins TRBV29-1 to TRBJ1-2, with D possibly TRBD1 on 6 matching bases. Germline lookup yields CDR1 SQVTM and CDR2 ANQGSEA. The CDR3 spans 13 residues. Trimming pared 3 bases from V and 8 bases from J, leaving 16 bases between. The CDR3 DNA sequence: TGCAGCGTTGATGGGGGGGCCCCTGAGGGCTACACCTTC. This gives the protein CSVDGGAPEGYTF.

By sample fraction, this clonotype is medium-sized. The chain has TRBV25-1 and TRBJ2-1; 7 nucleotides agree with TRBD1. Trimming removed 3 bases from V and 6 bases from J; junction bases left unmatched: 2. Germline V gives CDR1 MGHDK, CDR2 SYGVNS. The CDR3 extends over 13 amino acids. CDR3 sequence reads: CASSDTGVNEQFF. As DNA, the CDR3 is TGTGCCAGCAGTGATACAGGGGTCAATGAGCAGTTCTTC.

This clonotype is termed hyperexpanded. The V gene is TRBV5-4, the J gene TRBJ2-3, with 10 bases matching TRBD2. CDR1 and CDR2 (germline): SGHNT, YYREEE (reference sequence). The CDR3 loop spans 17 amino acids. V lost 0 bases, J lost 3 bases, and 7 bases stayed unmatched. The CDR3 bases are TGTGCCAGCAGCTTGGGACTAGCGGGCGTACTAACAGATACGCAGTATTTT. It codes for CASSLGLAGVLTDTQYF. The entire variable domain, with the rest obtained from reference TRBV5-4 and TRBJ2-3, is as follows: ETGVTQSPTHLIKTRGQQVTLRCSSQSGHNTVSWYQQALGQGPQFIFQYYREEENGRGNFPPRFSGLQFPNYSSELNVNALELDDSALYLCASSLGLAGVLTDTQYFGPGTRLTVL.

This clonotype ranks as large. The chain couples TRBV25-1 to TRBJ2-7; perhaps D is TRBD1 or TRBD2 (5 bases each). The CDR3 consists of 15 residues. The V gene's germline CDR1 is MGHDK and CDR2 SYGVNS. Deletions cut 4 bases from V and 2 bases from J, with 15 bases between. DNA of the CDR3: TGTGCCAGCAGTGCAACCGGGACGCGTCCCTACGAGCAGTACTTC. Amino acids: CASSATGTRPYEQYF.

By frequency in the sample, this clonotype is medium-sized. This sequence joins TRBV28 and TRBJ2-7; TRBD2 is a possible D gene (6 bases). The CDR3 is 15 amino acids. Between the trimmed V and J ends, which lost 2 bases and 1 base, there was a span of 12 bases. CDR1 is MDHEN, CDR2 SYDVKM, per germline. The chain's CDR3 is CASSLRGTQSYEQYF. In DNA form, the CDR3 reads TGTGCCAGCAGTTTACGGGGGACCCAGTCCTACGAGCAGTACTTC.

By share of the sample, this clonotype is medium-sized (0.01 to 0.1%). The rearrangement links TRBV7-2 to TRBJ2-1; 7 bases agree with TRBD1. There are 16 residues in the CDR3. Losses at the gene ends were 2 bases for V and 1 base for J; bases not matched to a gene: 5. CDR1 is SGHTA, CDR2 FQGNSA, per germline. In DNA form, the CDR3 reads TGTGCCAGCAGCTTATGGTCAGGGGGATCCTACAATGAGCAGTTCTTC. It is translated as CASSLWSGGSYNEQFF.

In its sample, this clonotype ranks as large. The V call is TRBV7-2, the J call TRBJ2-1, with 7 bases matching TRBD2. V lost 1 base, J lost 4 bases, and 7 bases stayed unmatched. The CDR3 runs 16 residues. Germline lookup yields CDR1 SGHTA and CDR2 FQGNSA. For the CDR3, the DNA is TGTGCCAGCAGCTTAGATTGGCGGGAGACATACAATGAGCAGTTCTTC. This sequence encodes CASSLDWRETYNEQFF.

This clonotype is large in the sample. This sequence joins TRBV19 and TRBJ1-1, with a possible D match to TRBD1 (5 bases). Trimming left V 5 bases short and J 11 bases short, with 18 bases between. The CDR3 is 13 amino acids. Germline V CDR1 and CDR2: LNHDA, SQIVND (reference sequence). The CDR3 DNA is TGTGCCAGTAGTCATCCGTGGGGCTTGGGTGCTTTCTTT. Translating gives CASSHPWGLGAFF.

By share, this clonotype ranks as large. The rearrangement uses TRBV24-1 and TRBJ2-2; 10 bases line up with TRBD1. The V gene's germline CDR1 is KGHDR and CDR2 SFDVKD. With 3 bases clipped from V and 6 bases from J, the junction kept 6 bases outside the gene matches. There are 16 residues in the CDR3. The chain's CDR3 is CATSDPTGGESGELFF. CDR3 nucleotide sequence: TGTGCCACCAGTGATCCGACAGGGGGCGAGTCCGGGGAGCTGTTTTTT.

This clonotype qualifies as medium-sized (0.01 to 0.1%). The rearrangement links TRBV27 to TRBJ1-1; D is perhaps TRBD1 (6 bases). Deletions cut 5 bases from V and 4 bases from J, with 11 bases between. The germline V gene has CDR1 MNHEY and CDR2 SMNVEV (reference sequence). The CDR3 length is 13 residues. The CDR3 coding sequence is TGTGCCAGCAGTCCGGCGGGGGCCACTGAAGCTTTCTTT. This translates into CASSPAGATEAFF.